This passage covers 25 T cell receptor beta chains from one sample sequenced in a study of early T cells in non-severe SARS-CoV-2 infection. TCRdb re-called the 5' RACE reads with MiXCR, one entry per CDR3 protein. The sample yields about 110,000 distinct CDR3 sequences, 10% to 15% seen once. The starting material was whole blood, obtained at baseline. These receptors came from an adult who was a healthcare worker with PCR-confirmed SARS-CoV-2 infection or an uninfected control (not recorded which).

The genes are TRBV15 and TRBJ2-1; D gene unclear. The CDR3 has 14 amino acids. V was shortened by 1 base and J by 8 bases, with 12 bases between the two germline ends. Germline V lookup: CDR1 LNHNV, CDR2 YYDKDF (reference sequence). CDR3 amino acids: CATSRAPATDEQFF. The CDR3 nucleotides are TGTGCCACCAGCAGAGCCCCGGCTACGGATGAGCAGTTCTTC.

CDR3 residues: CASRPGAVEEQYF. CDR3 in DNA: TGTGCCAGCAGACCAGGGGCGGTGGAGGAGCAGTACTTC. The V call is TRBV3-1, the J call TRBJ2-7; D possibly corresponds to TRBD1 (6 bases). Between the trimmed V and J ends, which lost 6 bases and 7 bases, there was a span of 16 bases. The CDR3 totals 13 residues. Germline V lookup: CDR1 LGHDT, CDR2 YNNKEL (reference sequence).

This clonotype has more than one count but fewer than ten. V usage is TRBV12-3 or TRBV12-4 and J usage is TRBJ1-1, with D maybe TRBD1 (5 bases). The V end lost 8 bases, the J end lost 6 bases, and 16 bases lay between the germline ends. The CDR3 consists of 13 residues. CDR3 sequence: CASVGGYHSEAFF. CDR3 DNA sequence: TGTGCCAGCGTCGGGGGGTATCATTCTGAAGCTTTCTTT.

This clonotype was seen more than once but under ten times. The chain joins TRBV27 to TRBJ2-7, with 11 bases identical to TRBD2. The CDR3 is 16 residues long. Germline V gene data show CDR1 as MNHEY and CDR2 as SMNVEV (reference sequence). The trim removed 6 bases at V and 2 bases at J, leaving 9 bases unmatched. The CDR3 is CASRPSTSGSTYEQYF. The CDR3 DNA sequence: TGTGCCAGCAGGCCGTCAACTAGCGGGAGTACCTACGAGCAGTACTTC.

Only a few counts were recorded for this clonotype. The chain combines TRBV11-2 with TRBJ2-6; the D is unclear. Germline CDR1 is SGHAT and CDR2 is FQNNGV. V was clipped by 4 bases and J by 1 base, with 11 bases between them. This CDR3 region has 16 residues. CDR3 DNA: TGTGCCAGCAGCTACACGTTTATTTCTGGGGCCAACGTCCTGACTTTC. Translating gives CASSYTFISGANVLTF.

This clonotype has at least ten counts. This chain uses TRBV7-9 with TRBJ1-1; D is unresolved. The CDR3 is made up of 19 amino acids. Per the germline V gene, CDR1 is SEHNR and CDR2 is FQNEAQ (reference sequence). Trimming took 3 bases from V and 2 from J, leaving 25 bases between them. CDR3: CASSFGRYLSLGRNTEAFF. CDR3 nucleotides: TGTGCCAGCAGCTTCGGAAGATACCTCAGTTTAGGCAGAAACACTGAAGCTTTCTTT.

The chain joins TRBV28 to TRBJ2-2; D gene uncertain. The germline V gene has CDR1 MDHEN and CDR2 SYDVKM. V lost 7 bases and J lost 1, with 10 bases in between. The CDR3 loop spans 14 amino acids. The CDR3 bases are TGTGCCAGCACTCACCTAGTGAACACCGGGGAGCTGTTTTTT. Translation: CASTHLVNTGELFF.

There are a few counts of this clonotype. This rearrangement joins TRBV5-1 to TRBJ1-2, with 7 bases fitting TRBD1. J gave up 0 bases and V 4 bases, and 3 bases lay outside the gene matches. This CDR3 region has 14 residues. CDR1 and CDR2 from the germline V gene are SGHRS and YFSETQ. CDR3 residues: CASSVGTANYGYTF. The DNA of the CDR3 is TGCGCCAGCAGCGTCGGGACAGCTAACTATGGCTACACCTTC. Variable domain in full (rest from reference TRBV5-1 and TRBJ1-2): KAGVTQTPRYLIKTRGQQVTLSCSPISGHRSVSWYQQTPGQGLQFLFEYFSETQRNKGNFPGRFSGRQFSNSRSEMNVSTLELGDSALYLCASSVGTANYGYTFGSGTRLTVV.

Worth noting for this clonotype: A read error may explain this, as a much larger clone is one base away. The chain uses TRBV3-1 and TRBJ2-1; D may correspond to TRBD1 or TRBD2 (6 bases each). This CDR3 has 14 amino acids. CDR1 is LGHDT and CDR2 is YNNKEL in the germline V gene (reference sequence). The CDR3 spells CVSSQDRGLGEQFF. The CDR3 DNA sequence: TGTGTCAGCAGCCAAGATCGGGGGCTGGGTGAGCAGTTCTTC.

V is TRBV6-6 and J is TRBJ1-1; the match to TRBD1 covers 11 bases. With 5 bases clipped from V and 5 bases from J, the junction kept 10 bases outside the gene matches. CDR3 length: 16 amino acids. Germline loops: CDR1 MNHNY, CDR2 SVGAGI (reference sequence). The CDR3 bases are TGTGCCAGCAGTCACGGGACAGGGGGAGACAATACTGAAGCTTTCTTT. It yields the protein CASSHGTGGDNTEAFF.

The chain links TRBV5-1 to TRBJ1-5, with D uncertain. Trimming took off 4 bases at V and 3 bases at J, with 11 bases between the two ends. The germline gives CDR1 SGHRS, CDR2 YFSETQ. CDR3 size: 14 residues. The CDR3 protein is CASSVDGTNQPQHF. CDR3 DNA: TGCGCCAGCAGCGTGGACGGCACCAATCAGCCCCAGCATTTT. Looking up the rest from reference TRBV5-1 and TRBJ1-5 gives the full variable domain: KAGVTQTPRYLIKTRGQQVTLSCSPISGHRSVSWYQQTPGQGLQFLFEYFSETQRNKGNFPGRFSGRQFSNSRSEMNVSTLELGDSALYLCASSVDGTNQPQHFGDGTRLSIL.

This clonotype was counted a few times. The chain combines TRBV18 with TRBJ2-3, with 9 bases identical to TRBD2. Germline V gene lookup returns CDR1 KGHSH and CDR2 LQKENI. Trimming removed 6 bases from V and 0 bases from J; junction bases left unmatched: 19. CDR3 length equals 20 residues. The CDR3 is CASSPGTGTSLSDSTDTQYF. The CDR3 nucleotides are TGTGCCAGCTCTCCGGGTACCGGGACTAGCCTGTCAGACAGCACAGATACGCAGTATTTT.

CDR3: CASSIVIGRSSYEQYF. CDR3 in DNA: TGTGCCAGTAGTATAGTGATCGGACGGAGCTCCTACGAGCAGTACTTC. The gene calls are TRBV19 and TRBJ2-7; no reliable D call. In germline, CDR1 is LNHDA, CDR2 SQIVND (reference sequence). The CDR3 spans 16 residues. Trimming took off 1 base at V and 0 bases at J, with 13 bases between the two ends. The full variable domain, with the rest looked up from reference TRBV19 and TRBJ2-7, is DGGITQSPKYLFRKEGQNVTLSCEQNLNHDAMYWYRQDPGQGLRLIYYSQIVNDFQKGDIAEGYSVSREKKESFPLTVTSAQKNPTAFYLCASSIVIGRSSYEQYFGPGTRLTVT.

This clonotype was detected a few times. J is TRBJ2-1 and V is TRBV27; a possible D gene is TRBD2 (6 bases). V lost 3 bases to trimming and J lost 4 bases, with 10 bases between them. Germline CDR1 is MNHEY and CDR2 is SMNVEV (reference sequence). This CDR3 region has 14 residues. The CDR3: CASSFRESYNEQFF. CDR3 DNA sequence: TGTGCCAGCAGTTTCCGGGAGTCGTACAATGAGCAGTTCTTC.

This clonotype has more than one count but fewer than ten. The CDR3 is CASSLQGLQGYGYTF. The CDR3 bases are TGTGCCAGCAGTTTGCAGGGGCTCCAGGGGTATGGCTACACCTTC. The V gene is TRBV27, the J gene TRBJ1-2; weak D call: TRBD1 (6 bases). The CDR3 extends over 15 amino acids. The germline gives CDR1 MNHEY, CDR2 SMNVEV (reference sequence). V dropped 3 bases and J dropped 5 bases, with 16 bases sitting between them.

The sample holds a few counts of this clonotype. The rearrangement uses TRBV12-3 or TRBV12-4 and TRBJ2-3; the D is unclear. V was pared by 4 bases and J by 6 bases, with 5 bases between. The CDR3 runs to 11 residues. DNA of the CDR3: TGTGCCAGCAGTTCGAGGGATACGCAGTATTTT. The encoded protein is CASSSRDTQYF.

V is TRBV13 and J is TRBJ1-1, with TRBD1 identical over 9 bases. Germline values: CDR1 PRHDT, CDR2 FYEKMQ (reference sequence). The CDR3 consists of 15 residues. V trimming: 0 bases; J trimming: 6 bases; junction bases outside the gene matches: 5. CDR3 loop: CASSLGGTGKAEAFF. DNA for the CDR3: TGTGCCAGCAGCTTAGGCGGGACAGGGAAGGCTGAAGCTTTCTTT. The entire variable domain, with the rest obtained from reference TRBV13 and TRBJ1-1, is as follows: AAGVIQSPRHLIKEKRETATLKCYPIPRHDTVYWYQQGPGQDPQFLISFYEKMQSDKGSIPDRFSAQQFSDYHSELNMSSLELGDSALYFCASSLGGTGKAEAFFGQGTRLTVV.

This sequence joins TRBV5-4 and TRBJ2-5, with 9 bases aligning to TRBD2. The germline CDR1 and CDR2 sequences are SGHNT and YYREEE (reference sequence). Trimming took 4 bases from V and 2 from J; bases not matched to a gene: 21. The CDR3 has 20 residues. The CDR3 loop reads CASSPARGTSRFSLQETQYF. The CDR3 DNA sequence: TGTGCCAGCAGCCCAGCCAGGGGGACTAGCCGGTTTTCATTACAAGAGACCCAGTACTTC.

This clonotype was counted between two and nine times. V is TRBV19 and J is TRBJ2-3; unclear D gene. Looked up from germline, CDR1 is LNHDA and CDR2 is SQIVND (reference sequence). This CDR3 region has 12 residues. V shed 0 bases and J shed 10 bases, with 8 bases lying between them. The CDR3 region is CASSIDRVAQYF. DNA of the CDR3: TGTGCCAGTAGTATAGATAGGGTGGCGCAGTATTTT.

The chain has TRBV10-3 and TRBJ2-5; 7 nucleotides align to TRBD1. This CDR3 comprises 15 residues. With V trimmed by 6 bases and J by 1 base, 8 bases remained unmatched. Looked up from germline, CDR1 is ENHRY and CDR2 is SYGVKD. The CDR3 protein is CAIRPGQSAQETQYF. The CDR3 DNA follows: TGTGCCATCAGACCGGGACAGAGCGCCCAAGAGACCCAGTACTTC.

This clonotype turned up a few times. At one end the junction does not follow the germline gene, possibly because of a read error. The V gene is TRBV11-3, the J gene TRBJ1-1; possibly TRBD1 for D (5 bases). The CDR3 totals 13 residues. CDR1 SGHNT and CDR2 YENEEA come from the germline V gene. CDR3: CVSSLDRNTEAFF. CDR3 nucleotides: TGTGTCAGCAGCTTAGACAGGAACACTGAAGCTTTCTTT.

This clonotype was counted ten times or more. The chain joins TRBV27 to TRBJ2-3; either TRBD1 or TRBD2 may supply D (5 bases each). In germline, CDR1 is MNHEY, CDR2 SMNVEV (reference sequence). The V and J ends lost 2 bases and 2 bases respectively, with 14 bases between them. The CDR3 has 16 amino acids. This CDR3 reads CASSLLTGTITDTQYF. The CDR3 DNA reads as TGTGCCAGCAGTTTACTTACCGGGACGATCACAGATACGCAGTATTTT.

This clonotype came up many times. The chain couples TRBV7-3 to TRBJ2-1; maybe TRBD1 (5 bases). CDR3 length equals 13 residues. The V and J ends lost 5 bases and 8 bases respectively, with 13 bases between them. Germline lookup yields CDR1 SGHTA and CDR2 FQGTGA. The CDR3 DNA is TGTGCCAGCAGCCAATCCAGGGTCGATGAGCAGTTCTTC. Translated: CASSQSRVDEQFF.

The gene calls are TRBV9 and TRBJ2-3, with TRBD2 matching 10 bases. From germline, CDR1 is SGDLS and CDR2 YYNGEE. The ends lost 1 base at V and 4 bases at J; junction bases unmatched: 9. This CDR3 region has 17 residues. The chain's CDR3 is CASSVSVAGGVSDTQYF. Written as DNA, the CDR3 is TGTGCCAGCAGCGTATCAGTAGCGGGGGGTGTTTCAGATACGCAGTATTTT.

This clonotype was seen only a few times. This chain connects TRBV6-5 to TRBJ1-1; maybe TRBD1 (5 bases). The CDR3 extends over 13 amino acids. V was clipped by 4 bases and J by 4 bases, with 10 bases between them. CDR1 is MNHEY and CDR2 is SVGAGI in the germline V gene. CDR3 sequence (DNA): TGTGCCAGCAGTTCTAGGGGACCCACTGAAGCTTTCTTT. Translated, it gives CASSSRGPTEAFF.